What follows describes a single T cell receptor beta chain. The sample comes from a study of control samples from healthy donors and cancer patients. In germline, CDR1 is SGDLS, CDR2 YYNGEE. The CDR3 is 14 amino acids. V lost 4 bases and J 7 bases, leaving 15 bases between the germline ends. Sequenced by immunoSEQ multiplex PCR; TCRdb stores in-frame clones only, minus some. Found here are about 150,000 clones, about 91% of them singletons; the top ten hold just over 2%. The sequence came from a woman aged 40 to 50 in good health. The chain carries TRBV9 and TRBJ2-1; D is possibly TRBD2 (5 bases). Sequenced sample: blood. The CDR3 region is CASSLQQSGNEQFF. The CDR3 DNA sequence: TGTGCCAGCAGCCTACAACAATCGGGGAATGAGCAGTTCTTC.